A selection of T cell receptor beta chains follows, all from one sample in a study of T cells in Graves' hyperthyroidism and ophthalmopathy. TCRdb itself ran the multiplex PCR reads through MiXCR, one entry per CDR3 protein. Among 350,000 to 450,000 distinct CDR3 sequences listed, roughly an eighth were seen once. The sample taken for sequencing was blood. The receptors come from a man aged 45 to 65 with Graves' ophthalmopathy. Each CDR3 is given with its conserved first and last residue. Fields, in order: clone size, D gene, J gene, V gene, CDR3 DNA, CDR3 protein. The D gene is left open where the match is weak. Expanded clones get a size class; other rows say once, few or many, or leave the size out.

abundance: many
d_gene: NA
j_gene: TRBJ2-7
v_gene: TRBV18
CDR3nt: TGTGCCAGCTCACCCGTTGAGGGCGAGGAGCAGTACTTC
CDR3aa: CASSPVEGEEQYF

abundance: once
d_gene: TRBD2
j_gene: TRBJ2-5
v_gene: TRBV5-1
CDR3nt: TGCGCCAGCGCTGGACTAGCGGGAGTGGAAGAGACCCAGTACTTC
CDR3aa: CASAGLAGVEETQYF

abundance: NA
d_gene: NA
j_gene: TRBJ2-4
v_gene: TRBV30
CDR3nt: TGTGCCTGGAAGAATTGGGGAGCCAAAAACATGCAGTACTTC
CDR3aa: CAWKNWGAKNMQYF

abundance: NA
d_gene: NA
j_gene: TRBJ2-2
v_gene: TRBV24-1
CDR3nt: TGTGCCACCAGTGATTTAGTCATAAGGGGCAGTAACACCGGGGAGCTGTTTTTT
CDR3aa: CATSDLVIRGSNTGELFF

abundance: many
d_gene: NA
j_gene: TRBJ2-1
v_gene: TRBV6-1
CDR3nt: TGTGCCAGCAGCGGGTTCTCCTACAATGAGCAGTTCTTC
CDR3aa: CASSGFSYNEQFF

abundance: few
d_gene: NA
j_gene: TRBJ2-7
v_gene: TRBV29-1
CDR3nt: TGCAGCGTTGAAGGGGCTTTATTGGGGGGCGATCCCTACGAGCAGTACTTC
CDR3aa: CSVEGALLGGDPYEQYF

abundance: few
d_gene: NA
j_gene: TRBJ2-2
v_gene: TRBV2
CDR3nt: TGTGCCAGCGAACAGTCAGGGGTGGGAACCGGGGAGCTGTTTTTT
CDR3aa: CASEQSGVGTGELFF

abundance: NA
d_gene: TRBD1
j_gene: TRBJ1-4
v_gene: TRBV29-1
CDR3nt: TGCAGCGTTGAAGGATCCGGGACAGGGGGAGAAACTAATGAAAAACTGTTTTTT
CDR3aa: CSVEGSGTGGETNEKLFF

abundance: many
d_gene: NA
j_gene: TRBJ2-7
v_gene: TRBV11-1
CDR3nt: TGTGCCAGCAGCTTTACCGGGAATCACGAGCAGTACTTC
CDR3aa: CASSFTGNHEQYF

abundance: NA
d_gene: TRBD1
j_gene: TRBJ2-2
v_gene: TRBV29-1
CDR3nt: TGCAGCGTTGATCTTAGACAGGGGGCGACCGGGGAGCTGTTTTTT
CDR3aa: CSVDLRQGATGELFF

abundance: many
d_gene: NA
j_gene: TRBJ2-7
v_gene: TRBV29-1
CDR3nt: TGCAGCGTTGTTTTTGGTTACGAGCAGTACTTC
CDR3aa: CSVVFGYEQYF

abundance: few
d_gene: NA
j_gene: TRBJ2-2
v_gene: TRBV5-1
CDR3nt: TGCGCCAGCAGCTTGGCCTTGGGTACCGGGGAGCTGTTTTTT
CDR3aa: CASSLALGTGELFF

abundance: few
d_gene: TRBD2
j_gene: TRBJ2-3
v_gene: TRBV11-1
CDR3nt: TGTGCCAGCAGGCAGACTAGCGGGGGGTCCGGTACGCAGTATTTT
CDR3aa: CASRQTSGGSGTQYF

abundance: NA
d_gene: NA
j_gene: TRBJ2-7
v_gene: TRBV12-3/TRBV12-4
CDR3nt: TGTGCCAGCAGGTCACAAAGGGACAACTCCTACGAGCAGTACTTC
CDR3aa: CASRSQRDNSYEQYF

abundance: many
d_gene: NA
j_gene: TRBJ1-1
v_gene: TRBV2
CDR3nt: TGTGCCAGCAGGCGGGACGGGAACACTGAAGCTTTCTTT
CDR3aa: CASRRDGNTEAFF

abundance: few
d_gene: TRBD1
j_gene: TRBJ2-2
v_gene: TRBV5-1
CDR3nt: TGCGCCAGCAGCAGGGACAGGATAGTCACCGGGGAGCTGTTTTTT
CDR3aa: CASSRDRIVTGELFF

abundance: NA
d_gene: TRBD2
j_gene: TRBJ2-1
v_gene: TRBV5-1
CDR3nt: TGCGCCAGCAGCGGCACCGGGACTAGCGGGGCCGATTTCTCCTACAATGAGCAGTTCTTC
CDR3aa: CASSGTGTSGADFSYNEQFF

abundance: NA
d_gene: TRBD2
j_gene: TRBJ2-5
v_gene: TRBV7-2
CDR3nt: TGTGCCAGCAGCTCCCAGGGGGGACTAGCGGTCACGGGTCTGTACTTC
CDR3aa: CASSSQGGLAVTGLYF

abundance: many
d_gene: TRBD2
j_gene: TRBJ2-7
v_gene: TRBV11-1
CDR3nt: TGTGCCAGCAGCCAGACTAGCGGGAAGAACTACGAGCAGTACTTC
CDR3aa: CASSQTSGKNYEQYF

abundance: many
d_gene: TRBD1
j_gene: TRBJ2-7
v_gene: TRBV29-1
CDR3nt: TGCAGCGTTAAGGACAGGGGATCCTACGAGCAGTACTTC
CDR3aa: CSVKDRGSYEQYF

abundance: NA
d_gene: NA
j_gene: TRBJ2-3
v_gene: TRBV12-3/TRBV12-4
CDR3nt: TGTGCCAGCAGTTTTGGGGGGGGCAAGGGAGATACGCAGTATTTT
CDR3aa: CASSFGGGKGDTQYF

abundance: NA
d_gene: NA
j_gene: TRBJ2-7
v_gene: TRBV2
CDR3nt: TGTGCCACCAGTAGCGGCCCCTACGAGCAGTACTTC
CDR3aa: CATSSGPYEQYF

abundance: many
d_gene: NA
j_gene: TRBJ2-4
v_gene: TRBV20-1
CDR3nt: TGCAGTGCTAGAGGCTTCACCGAAATGACCGAGAAGAACATTCAGTACTTC
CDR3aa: CSARGFTEMTEKNIQYF

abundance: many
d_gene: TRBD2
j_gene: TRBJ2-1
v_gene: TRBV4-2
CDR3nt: TGTGCCAGCAGCCAAGGGGGGACCGGGACTAGCGGGAATCGTGAGCAGTTCTTC
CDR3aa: CASSQGGTGTSGNREQFF

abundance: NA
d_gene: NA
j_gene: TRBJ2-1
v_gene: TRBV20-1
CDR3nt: TGCAGTGCCACCCCAGAGTTCGGTGAGCAGTTCTTC
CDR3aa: CSATPEFGEQFF

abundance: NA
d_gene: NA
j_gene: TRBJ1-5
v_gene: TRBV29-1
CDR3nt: TGCAGCGTTGGTGGGGCCAAGCAGCCCCAGCATTTT
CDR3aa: CSVGGAKQPQHF

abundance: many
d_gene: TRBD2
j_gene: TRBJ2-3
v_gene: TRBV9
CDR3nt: TGTGCCAGCAAGAGCGGGGGGGACACAGATACGCAGTATTTT
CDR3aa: CASKSGGDTDTQYF

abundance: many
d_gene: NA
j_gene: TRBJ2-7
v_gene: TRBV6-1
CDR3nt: TGTGCCAGCAGTCACGAGGATTCCTACGAGCAGTACTTC
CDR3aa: CASSHEDSYEQYF

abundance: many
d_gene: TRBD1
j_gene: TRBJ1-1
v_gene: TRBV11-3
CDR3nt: TGTGCCAGCAGCCGGCGAGGACAGGGGGCAGGTGAAGCTTTCTTT
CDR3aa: CASSRRGQGAGEAFF

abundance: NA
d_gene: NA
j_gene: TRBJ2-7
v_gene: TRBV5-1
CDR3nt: TGCGCCAGCAGCCGACGGCTCGGGGACACCTACGAGCAGTACTTC
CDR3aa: CASSRRLGDTYEQYF

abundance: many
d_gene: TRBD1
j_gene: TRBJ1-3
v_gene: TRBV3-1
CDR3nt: TGTGCCAGCAGCCCCCGATCAGGGGGATCTTTAAACACCATATATTTT
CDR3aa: CASSPRSGGSLNTIYF

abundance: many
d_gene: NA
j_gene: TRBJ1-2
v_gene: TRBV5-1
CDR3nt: TGCGCCAGCAGCTTGGGGATAGACTATGGCTACACCTTC
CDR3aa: CASSLGIDYGYTF

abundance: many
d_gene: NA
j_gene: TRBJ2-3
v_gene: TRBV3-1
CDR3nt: TGTGCCAGCAGCCAAGCGCAGCCAGATACGCAGTATTTT
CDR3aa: CASSQAQPDTQYF

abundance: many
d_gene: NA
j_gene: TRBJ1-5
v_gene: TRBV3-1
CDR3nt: TGTGCCAGCAGCTCCGGACAAATTAGCAATCAGCCCCAGCATTTT
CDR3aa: CASSSGQISNQPQHF

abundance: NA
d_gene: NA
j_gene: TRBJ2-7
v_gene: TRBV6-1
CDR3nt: TGTGCCAGCAAACGCGGGAACGAGCAGTACTTC
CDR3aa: CASKRGNEQYF

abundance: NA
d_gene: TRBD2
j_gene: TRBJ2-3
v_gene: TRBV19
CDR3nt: TGTGCCAGTAGTATAAGGGGAGGGATTCGGGATACGCAGTATTTT
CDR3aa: CASSIRGGIRDTQYF

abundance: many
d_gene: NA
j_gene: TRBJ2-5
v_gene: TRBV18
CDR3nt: TGTGCCAGCTCAGGTGGACCCCGCCCCGAGACCCAGTACTTC
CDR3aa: CASSGGPRPETQYF

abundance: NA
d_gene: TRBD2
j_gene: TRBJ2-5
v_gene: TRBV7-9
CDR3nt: TGTGCCAGCAGCTTAGAGCTAGCGGGAGAGGAGAACGCGAAGACCCAGTACTTC
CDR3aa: CASSLELAGEENAKTQYF

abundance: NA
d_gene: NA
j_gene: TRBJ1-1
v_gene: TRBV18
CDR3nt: TGTGCCAGCTCACCACAGTTCGACACTGAAGCTTTCTTT
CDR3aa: CASSPQFDTEAFF

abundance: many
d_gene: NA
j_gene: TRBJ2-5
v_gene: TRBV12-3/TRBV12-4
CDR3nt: TGTGCCAGCAGAACCGGACAGACAAATAAAGAGACCCAGTACTTC
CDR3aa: CASRTGQTNKETQYF

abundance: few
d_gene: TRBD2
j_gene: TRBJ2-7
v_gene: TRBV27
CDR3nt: TGTGCCAGCAGGGGTGGAGGCGGGAGGTTGGGCGAGCAGTACTTC
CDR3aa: CASRGGGGRLGEQYF

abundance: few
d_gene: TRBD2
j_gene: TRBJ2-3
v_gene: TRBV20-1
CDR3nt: TGCAGTGCTGGAAGCGGGGGAATTAGCACAGATACGCAGTATTTT
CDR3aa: CSAGSGGISTDTQYF

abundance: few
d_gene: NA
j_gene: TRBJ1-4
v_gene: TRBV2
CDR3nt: TGTGCCAGCAGTGACACCAGGGGTGGACTGTTTTTT
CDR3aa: CASSDTRGGLFF

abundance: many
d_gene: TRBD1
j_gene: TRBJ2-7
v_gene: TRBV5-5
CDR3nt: TGTGCCAGCAGCTTAAGGGACAGGGGTCTCAGATCCACCTACGAGCAGTACTTC
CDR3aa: CASSLRDRGLRSTYEQYF

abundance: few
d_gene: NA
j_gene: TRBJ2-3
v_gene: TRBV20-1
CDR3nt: TGCAGTGCTAGTATGGACCCCGATACGCAGTATTTT
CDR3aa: CSASMDPDTQYF